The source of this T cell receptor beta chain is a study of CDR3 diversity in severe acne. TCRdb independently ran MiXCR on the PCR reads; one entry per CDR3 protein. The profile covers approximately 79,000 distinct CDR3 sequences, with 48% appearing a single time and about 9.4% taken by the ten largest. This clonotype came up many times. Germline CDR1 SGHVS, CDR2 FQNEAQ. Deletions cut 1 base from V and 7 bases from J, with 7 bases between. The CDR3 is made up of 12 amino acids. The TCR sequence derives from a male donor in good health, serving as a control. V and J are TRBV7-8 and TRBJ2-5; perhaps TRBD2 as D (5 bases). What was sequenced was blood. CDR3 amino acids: CASSLGGGTQYF. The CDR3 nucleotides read TGTGCCAGCAGCTTAGGTGGAGGGACCCAGTACTTC.